This entry describes one T cell receptor (beta chain). Data came from immunoSEQ multiplex PCR; TCRdb stores just in-frame clones and leaves some out. This sample has some 240,000 clones, with roughly 81% found just once. From germline, CDR1 is KGHSH and CDR2 LQKENI. The V gene lost 1 base and the J gene lost 0 bases, with 9 bases spanning the gap. This CDR3 is built from 15 residues. These data come from a study of blood T cell repertoires in COVID-19. V is TRBV18 and J is TRBJ1-1, with D perhaps TRBD1 (6 bases). The sample consisted of PBMCs or T cells enriched from blood (not recorded which). The receptor was derived from a woman between 45 and 65 years old who had been exposed to COVID-19. The CDR3 DNA reads TGTGCCAGCTCACCACAAACAGGGTTGAACACTGAAGCTTTCTTT. This sequence encodes CASSPQTGLNTEAFF.